What follows describes a single T cell receptor beta chain. A single count supports this clone. Its antigen remains unidentified. No base quality values were provided; no much bigger clone lies one nucleotide off. The record originates from a study of cytomegalovirus exposure and HLA in healthy donors (dated by TCRdb to about 2017). For the wider study: The 670 or so repertoires of the first cohort and the 95 to 150 validation repertoires were produced on the same platform, according to a later analysis. A separate validation cohort of 100 to 150 different subjects was used in addition to the 666-subject first cohort. The study aimed to test whether signatures of past pathogen exposure could be identified by cataloging public T cell receptors. To predict cytomegalovirus infection status, the study combined high-throughput TCR immunosequencing, statistical association of individual TCRs with disease status, and machine learning.

V and J lose 1 base and 2 bases, and a span of 17 bases separates them. Sequences GTSNPN (CDR1) and SVGIG (CDR2) are obtained from the germline V gene (reference sequence). The CDR3 starts with the cysteine, ends with the phenylalanine, and has 16 residues. The read is trimmed to its CDR3 DNA, 48 bases read in frame from base 1. Donors formed part of the validation cohort, which comprised about 130 subjects and was distinct from the first cohort of fewer than 750 subjects. General study outcomes and caveats: The validation cohort had no HLA typing available for a later analysis, so co-occurrence within that cohort was assessed over all 120 or so repertoires. It was suggested by the authors that the approach could potentially be generalized to other disease states and immunological phenotypes. In the study, approximately 160 TCR beta chains were listed as associated with cytomegalovirus. In a later analysis, TCRs clustered in the first cohort were found to also tend to co-occur in the 130 or so validation repertoires, with approximately 95% of cluster scores above 0. The classifier was reported to diagnose cytomegalovirus status with high specificity and sensitivity in both the original and validation cohorts. In vitro tests confirmed that a few of the cytomegalovirus-associated TCR beta chains recognize cytomegalovirus antigens. Across donors, most TCR sequences were observed very rarely, whereas some public TCRs were present in many individuals.

Library generation was performed with the immunoSEQ multiplex PCR assay. In the paper's pipeline: A statistical classification framework was developed to diagnose cytomegalovirus status using the catalog of TCR beta chain sequences. The clones in this table, taken by TCRdb from immuneACCESS, are in-frame only. Not every clone is retained; where verified, under half of the shortfall comes from an unresolved V gene, and the cause of the rest is unknown. V and J calls and clone size are given by that table; D and trimming were obtained from the DNA. The sample table contains some 76,000 clones; only one count was recorded for 94% of them. The ten top clones hold around 2.1% of the sample.

The sequencing sample was made of PBMCs. This sequence was found in a woman under 30 in good health and CMV-seronegative. Here the chain combines TRBV30 and TRBJ1-2; the best D guess is TRBD1, with 6 bases matching. The bases read TGTGCCTGGAGTGACGGTCCACTTCAGGGGAACTATGGCTACACCTTC. This sequence encodes CAWSDGPLQGNYGYTF.